The T cell receptor (beta chain) under discussion was sequenced for a study of blood T cell repertoires in COVID-19. Study background: Researchers got acute and convalescent COVID-19 samples from the United States, Italy and Spain. PBMCs, B-cell-depleted T cells, or T cells were the source of the cDNA or gDNA that made up the material.

Germline CDR1 SNHLY, CDR2 FYNNEI. The CDR3 extends over 13 amino acids. Trimming removed 8 bases from V and 5 bases from J, with 15 bases in between. In the original workflow: The assay estimated nucleated cells by amplifying reference gene primers. Data came from immunoSEQ multiplex PCR; TCRdb stores just in-frame clones and leaves some out. V and J calls and clone size are those listed in that table; D and trimming were worked out from the DNA. The sample lists 150,000 to 200,000 clones, about three quarters occurring once. The sequence was obtained from a woman aged 70-85 years with acute or convalescent COVID-19. The V gene is TRBV2, the J gene TRBJ2-5; D may be TRBD1 (5 bases). Material: peripheral blood. This CDR3 is CASRVGAPETQYF. CDR3 DNA sequence: TGTGCCAGCCGGGTTGGGGCGCCCGAGACCCAGTACTTC.